The clone carrying this TCR beta chain appeared a few times. Its antigen is unidentified. The authors isolated at least 6 million PBMCs per sample. The extraction recovered at least 5 micrograms of total RNA per sample. The V gene lost 2 bases and the J gene lost 2 bases, with 10 bases spanning the gap. The CDR3 is 14 residues long. Germline CDR1 and CDR2: SGHRS and YFSETQ. The data belong to a study of blood T cells in healthy people across ages. Regarding the study as a whole: From one million sequenced T cells, diversity estimates were lower bounds.

Sample-barcoded 5' priming and a J-beta primer mix drove a second PCR of about 6 to 12 cycles. Each of the cDNA molecules was tagged by a template-switch adaptor with 12 random nucleotides. TCRdb reanalysed the 5' RACE reads using MiXCR and keeps one entry per CDR3 protein. The data hold hundreds of thousands of distinct CDR3 sequences, with 20% to 25% observed a single time. The origin of this receptor is a man aged 70 or older in good health. The gene calls are TRBV5-1 and TRBJ2-5, with unresolved D. Specimen: blood. The CDR3 sequence: CASSFGSSQETQYF. In DNA form, the CDR3 reads TGCGCCAGCAGCTTTGGTAGTTCGCAAGAGACCCAGTACTTC. The entire variable domain, with the rest obtained from reference TRBV5-1 and TRBJ2-5, is as follows: KAGVTQTPRYLIKTRGQQVTLSCSPISGHRSVSWYQQTPGQGLQFLFEYFSETQRNKGNFPGRFSGRQFSNSRSEMNVSTLELGDSALYLCASSFGSSQETQYFGPGTRLLVL.